Presented here are 7 T cell receptor beta chains from one specimen sequenced in a study of shared clonotypes between healthy human individuals. Produced via immunoSEQ multiplex PCR; TCRdb's table is partial and in-frame only. The repertoire consists of about 2.3 million clones, with approximately 90% occurring once and the leading ten covering 0.37%. The sequenced sample consisted of naive CD4+ T cells from PBMCs. Regarding subset: CD45RA+ positively selected. The receptors shown here come from a young man in good health. Some clones in this sample may be carry-over from other donors' samples.

The chain employs TRBV7-8 and TRBJ2-1, with TRBD2 matching 9 bases. Unmatched junction bases numbered 8, after V lost 5 bases and J lost 6 bases. From germline, CDR1 is SGHVS and CDR2 FQNEAQ. This CDR3 is 15 amino acids long. The CDR3 reads CASSLGLAGINEQFF. In DNA form, the CDR3 reads TGTGCCAGCAGCCTGGGGCTAGCGGGAATCAATGAGCAGTTCTTC.

As regards this clone: The same CDR3 can be traced to other DNA sequences in this sample. The genes are TRBV4-1 and TRBJ1-5, with 7 bases that match TRBD1. CDR1 and CDR2 from the germline V gene are MGHRA and YSYEKL. The trim removed 1 base at V and 2 bases at J, leaving 2 bases unmatched. The CDR3 extends over 15 amino acids. Here the CDR3 reads CASSQGQGGNQPQHF. In nucleotides, the CDR3 is TGCGCCAGCAGCCAAGGACAGGGAGGCAATCAGCCCCAGCATTTT.

The V and J genes are TRBV6-5 and TRBJ2-3, with D possibly being TRBD2 (5 bases). The V gene's germline CDR1 is MNHEY and CDR2 SVGAGI. V was clipped by 6 bases and J by 6 bases, with 13 bases between them. CDR3 length: 13 residues. CDR3 nucleotides: TGTGCCAGCAGGGACTCGCCTTTTGATACGCAGTATTTT. This codes for CASRDSPFDTQYF.

The chain has TRBV7-3 and TRBJ2-3; tentatively, D is TRBD1 or TRBD2 (7 bases each). The CDR3 totals 16 residues. Germline assignment: CDR1 SGHTA and CDR2 FQGTGA. The V end was cut by 5 bases, the J end by 2 bases, with 17 bases between. CDR3 sequence (DNA): TGTGCCAGCAGCCCAGGGACAGCGGGATTCACAGATACGCAGTATTTT. Translation: CASSPGTAGFTDTQYF.

The chain uses TRBV28 and TRBJ2-7; D is undetermined. The germline V and J ends were trimmed by 7 bases and 3 bases, with 16 bases remaining between them. The V gene's germline CDR1 is MDHEN and CDR2 SYDVKM. The CDR3 is made up of 14 amino acids. For the CDR3, the DNA is TGTGCCAGCAAACGGGCAGGAACAAACTACGAGCAGTACTTC. This gives the protein CASKRAGTNYEQYF.

The J gene is TRBJ1-2, the V gene TRBV5-1; D unclear. Germline values: CDR1 SGHRS, CDR2 YFSETQ. The CDR3 has 12 residues. Trimming shortened V by 3 bases and J by 8 bases, and 11 bases separated the two germline ends. The CDR3 bases are TGCGCCAGCAGCTACGGCGACGACGGCTACACCTTC. It translates to CASSYGDDGYTF.

The V call is TRBV6-5, the J call TRBJ1-6; TRBD1 is a possible D gene (5 bases). V was clipped by 0 bases and J by 7 bases, with 10 bases between them. CDR3 length: 15 residues. Germline V gene lookup returns CDR1 MNHEY and CDR2 SVGAGI. As DNA, the CDR3 is TGTGCCAGCAGTTACTCGGGACTAAACAATTCACCCCTCCACTTT. Translated: CASSYSGLNNSPLHF.